A single sample gave rise to the 7 T cell receptor beta chains below, sequenced in a study of cytomegalovirus exposure and HLA in healthy donors. The PCR had 60 Vbeta and 13 Jbeta primers. The table came from immunoSEQ multiplex PCR; TCRdb's copy has only in-frame clones and leaves some out. The data show tens of thousands of clones, and the top ten clones hold roughly 5.9%. Sequencing input: PBMCs. These receptors were taken from a human donor in good health.

V usage is TRBV18 and J usage is TRBJ1-1, with TRBD1 matching over 8 bases. V gave up 4 bases and J gave up 5 bases; unmatched junction bases: 9. Germline V gene data show CDR1 as KGHSH and CDR2 as LQKENI. The length of the CDR3 is 15 residues. CDR3 region: CASSLQGQAGTEAFF. The CDR3 DNA follows: TGTGCCAGCTCACTGCAGGGACAGGCTGGAACTGAAGCTTTCTTT.

This chain joins TRBV7-2 and TRBJ1-5; no clear D gene. Germline values: CDR1 SGHTA, CDR2 FQGNSA. The CDR3 sequence is 12 residues long. V was cut by 1 base and J by 6 bases, with 4 bases left in between. This CDR3 reads CASSLVGQPQHF. CDR3 in DNA: TGTGCCAGCAGCTTAGTCGGTCAGCCCCAGCATTTT.

J is TRBJ2-7 and V is TRBV5-1; a possible D gene is TRBD1 (6 bases). The CDR3 consists of 13 residues. CDR1 is SGHRS and CDR2 is YFSETQ in the germline V gene. The V gene lost 3 bases and the J gene lost 3 bases, with 10 bases spanning the gap. The CDR3 is CASSWETGYEQYF. CDR3 nucleotide sequence: TGCGCCAGCAGCTGGGAGACAGGCTACGAGCAGTACTTC.

This chain joins TRBV5-4 and TRBJ2-5, with D tentatively TRBD2 (6 bases). The CDR3 length is 13 residues. Germline CDR1 and CDR2: SGHNT and YYREEE (reference sequence). V shed 4 bases and J shed 1 base, with 8 bases lying between them. The DNA of the CDR3 is TGTGCCAGCAGCGCCGGGGGCCAAGAGACCCAGTACTTC. It codes for CASSAGGQETQYF.

The V and J genes are TRBV5-1 and TRBJ2-1; 14 nucleotides line up with TRBD2. The CDR3 has 17 residues. The trim removed 2 bases at V and 4 bases at J, leaving 5 bases unmatched. The germline V gene has CDR1 SGHRS and CDR2 YFSETQ. The CDR3 sequence: CASSFGLAGGPYNEQFF. The DNA of the CDR3 is TGCGCCAGCAGCTTCGGACTAGCGGGGGGCCCTTACAATGAGCAGTTCTTC.

This chain links TRBV7-9 with TRBJ1-6; D may be TRBD1 (5 bases). Germline V gene lookup returns CDR1 SEHNR and CDR2 FQNEAQ (reference sequence). CDR3 length equals 14 residues. Trimming removed 5 bases at V and 10 bases at J, with 15 bases between. DNA of the CDR3: TGTGCCAGCAGCCTACAGGCTATGGGGTCACCCCTCCACTTT. This codes for CASSLQAMGSPLHF.

The V and J genes are TRBV5-4 and TRBJ2-2; 7 bases line up with TRBD2. The V gene end was trimmed by 3 bases and the J gene end by 7 bases; junction bases not matched to a gene: 6. Germline CDR1 is SGHNT and CDR2 is YYREEE (reference sequence). This CDR3 comprises 14 residues. CDR3 DNA: TGTGCCAGCAGCTCTGGGGGGGATGACGGGGAGCTGTTTTTT. Amino acids: CASSSGGDDGELFF. Full variable domain (outside the CDR3, taken from reference TRBV5-4 and TRBJ2-2): ETGVTQSPTHLIKTRGQQVTLRCSSQSGHNTVSWYQQALGQGPQFIFQYYREEENGRGNFPPRFSGLQFPNYSSELNVNALELDDSALYLCASSSGGDDGELFFGEGSRLTVL.